This T cell receptor beta chain was identified in a study of T cell responses to AZD1222 COVID-19 vaccine (dated by TCRdb to the early 2020s). Regarding the study in general: TCR sequencing covered 230 to 250 trial participants: 200 to 210 given two doses of AZD1222 and approximately 25 given two doses of MenACWY control vaccine. Enrollment into the trials was organized by age into subgroups of 18-55, 56-69 and 70-plus years, and those subgroups contained around 150, 28 and 57 TCR-sequenced participants, respectively.

The germline V gene encodes CDR1 SGHRS and CDR2 YFSETQ. The CDR3 sequence holds 15 residues, the cysteine and phenylalanine included. Only the CDR3 DNA is retained, 45 bases long and in frame from the first base. V was cut back by 0 bases and J by 5 bases, leaving a gap of 15 bases between them. This specimen's time point label, interpreted: about 28 days (+/-7) after the second vaccine dose. AZD1222 recipients whose second dose came at about 4 weeks and those whose second dose came at about 12 weeks were combined into one group, since spike-specific TCR depth and breadth did not differ between the two schedules. Vaccinee samples were obtained from the UK trials COV001 and COV002, which included a single-blind randomized controlled phase 2/3 trial of AZD1222 (ChAdOx1 nCoV-19) in healthy adults. Trial participant PBMC samples were collected at day 0 and day 28 after the second dose for TCRbeta chain sequencing.

With regard to this clone: Its cognate antigen has yet to be identified. It has no much larger one-base neighbor in the sample; base qualities were not kept.

Here is what the overall study found, with its caveats: Participants were mostly white British, with more females than males. The authors suggested clonal diversity may have been underestimated. Nearly half of unique spike-specific TCRs reportedly recognized epitopes outside regions mutated in the B.1.351 and B.1.1.7 variants. Conclusions about previously exposed vaccinees were limited because only a handful of AZD1222 recipients were SARS-CoV-2 seropositive at baseline. CD4 TCRs associated with the vaccine covered the entire spike protein, and the dominant responses were in regions 160-218 and 743-854. Spike-specific TCR breadth and depth rose significantly after two AZD1222 doses compared with day 0 and with MenACWY recipients. In the small 56-69-year group, the increase in depth fell short of significance, most likely because of low power. Because no day 14 peak-response samples were available, the repertoires could be characterized only after the peak T cell response.

The CDR3 regions of human TCRbeta chains were analyzed by immunosequencing. Per the source publication's procedure: TCRs in the repertoires were compared against a reference library of SARS-CoV-2-specific TCRs that had been generated with the MIRA antigen-specificity platform. Breadth was defined as the fraction of unique TCRs that were SARS-CoV-2-associated, and depth was defined as the fraction of total T cells that were SARS-CoV-2-associated. Using the MIRA data, every spike-specific TCR was mapped to the spike region that the TCR reacted to and assigned to either a CD4 or a CD8 class. Log10-transformed breadth and depth values were compared by one-way ANOVA with Sidak's multiple comparisons tests. What TCRdb holds here is the immuneACCESS table cut down to in-frame rearrangements. Part of the clones is not present; checked against another copy, under half of the missing clones reflect an unresolved V gene, and the others are unexplained. D and trimming come from the DNA, and the V and J calls and clone size come from that table. In all, the sample holds 46,000 or so clones, and about 92% of those were seen once. 30% to 45% of the sample rests with the top ten.

The chain couples TRBV5-1 to TRBJ2-7, with the D gene not confidently named. The sequencing used peripheral blood, collected 28 days after the second AZD1222 dose. The TCR sequence derives from an adult who received the AZD1222 COVID-19 vaccine. The DNA sequence is TGCGCCAGCAGCTTGGTCTCCCGACCGGAAGACGAGCAGTACTTC. This translates into CASSLVSRPEDEQYF.